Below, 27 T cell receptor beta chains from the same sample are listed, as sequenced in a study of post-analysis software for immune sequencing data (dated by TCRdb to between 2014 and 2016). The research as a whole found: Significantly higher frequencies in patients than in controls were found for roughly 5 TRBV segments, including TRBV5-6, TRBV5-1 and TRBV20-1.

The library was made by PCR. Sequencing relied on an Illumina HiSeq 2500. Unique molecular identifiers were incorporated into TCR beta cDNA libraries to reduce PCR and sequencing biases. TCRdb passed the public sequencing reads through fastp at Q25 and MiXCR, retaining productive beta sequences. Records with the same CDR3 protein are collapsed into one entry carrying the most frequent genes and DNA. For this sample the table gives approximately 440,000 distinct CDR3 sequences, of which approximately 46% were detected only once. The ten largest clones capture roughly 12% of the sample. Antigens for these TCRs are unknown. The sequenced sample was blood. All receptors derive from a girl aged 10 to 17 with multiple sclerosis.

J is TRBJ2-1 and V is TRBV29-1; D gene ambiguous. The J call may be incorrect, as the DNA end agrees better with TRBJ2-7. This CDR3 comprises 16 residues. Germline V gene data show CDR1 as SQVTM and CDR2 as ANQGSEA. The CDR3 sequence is CSVEDLGTSSYNEQYF. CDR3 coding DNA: TGCAGCGTTGAAGATCTGGGCACGAGCTCCTACAATGAGCAGTACTTC.

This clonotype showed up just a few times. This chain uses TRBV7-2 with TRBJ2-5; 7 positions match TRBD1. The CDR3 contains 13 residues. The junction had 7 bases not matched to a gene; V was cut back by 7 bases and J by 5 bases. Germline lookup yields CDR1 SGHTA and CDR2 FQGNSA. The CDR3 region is CASNPGQRETQYF. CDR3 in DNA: TGTGCCAGCAACCCGGGACAGCGGGAGACCCAGTACTTC.

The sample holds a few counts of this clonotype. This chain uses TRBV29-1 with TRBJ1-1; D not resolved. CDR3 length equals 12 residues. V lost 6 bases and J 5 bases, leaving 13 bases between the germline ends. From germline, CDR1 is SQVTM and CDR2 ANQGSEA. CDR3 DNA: TGCAGCGTGATTATTACGGGGACTGAAGCTTTCTTT. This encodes CSVIITGTEAFF.

The CDR3 region has the DNA TGCGCCAGCAGCTTGGCCACGGACAGGGGACATAACTATGGCTACACCTTC. This translates into CASSLATDRGHNYGYTF. The chain carries TRBV5-1 and TRBJ1-2; 9 nucleotides agree with TRBD1. The CDR3 length is 17 residues. Germline V gives CDR1 SGHRS, CDR2 YFSETQ. With 0 bases clipped from V and 1 base from J, the junction kept 7 bases outside the gene matches.

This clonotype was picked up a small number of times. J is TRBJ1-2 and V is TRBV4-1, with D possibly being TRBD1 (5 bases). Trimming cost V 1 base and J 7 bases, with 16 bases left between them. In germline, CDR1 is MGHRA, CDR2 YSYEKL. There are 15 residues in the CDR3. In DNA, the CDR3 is TGCGCCAGCAGCCAAGGTCTGGGGGGTGCGGCTGGCTACACCTTC. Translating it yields CASSQGLGGAAGYTF.

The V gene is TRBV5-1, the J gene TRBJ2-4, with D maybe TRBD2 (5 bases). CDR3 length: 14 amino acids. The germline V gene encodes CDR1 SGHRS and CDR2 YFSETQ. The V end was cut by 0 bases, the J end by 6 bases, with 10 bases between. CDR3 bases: TGCGCCAGCAGCTTGGCTCTAGCCGCAAACATTCAGTACTTC. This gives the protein CASSLALAANIQYF.

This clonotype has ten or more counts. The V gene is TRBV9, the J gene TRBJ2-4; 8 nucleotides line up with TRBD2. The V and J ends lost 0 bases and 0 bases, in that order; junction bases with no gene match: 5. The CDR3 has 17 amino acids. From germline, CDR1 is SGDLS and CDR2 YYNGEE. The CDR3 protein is CASSVAGGELAKNIQYF. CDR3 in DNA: TGTGCCAGCAGCGTAGCGGGGGGGGAACTAGCCAAAAACATTCAGTACTTC.

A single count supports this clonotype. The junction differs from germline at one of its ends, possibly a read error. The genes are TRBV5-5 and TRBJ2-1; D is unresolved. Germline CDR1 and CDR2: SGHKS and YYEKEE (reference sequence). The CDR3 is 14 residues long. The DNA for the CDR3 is TGTGCCAGCAGCTTGGAAATACCCTACAACGAGCAGTTCTTC. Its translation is CASSLEIPYNEQFF.

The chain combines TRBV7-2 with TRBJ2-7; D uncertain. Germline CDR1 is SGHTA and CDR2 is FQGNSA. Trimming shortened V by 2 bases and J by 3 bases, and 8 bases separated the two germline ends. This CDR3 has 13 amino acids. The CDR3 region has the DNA TGTGCCAGCAGCTTAACGGTGGGCTACGAGCAGTACTTC. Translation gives CASSLTVGYEQYF.

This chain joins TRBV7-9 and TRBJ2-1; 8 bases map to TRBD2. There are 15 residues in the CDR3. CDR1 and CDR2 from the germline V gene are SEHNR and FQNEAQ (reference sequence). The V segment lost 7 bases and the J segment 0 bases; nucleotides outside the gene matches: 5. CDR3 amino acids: CASTISGSSYNEQFF. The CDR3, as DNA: TGTGCCAGCACCATAAGCGGGAGCTCCTACAATGAGCAGTTCTTC.

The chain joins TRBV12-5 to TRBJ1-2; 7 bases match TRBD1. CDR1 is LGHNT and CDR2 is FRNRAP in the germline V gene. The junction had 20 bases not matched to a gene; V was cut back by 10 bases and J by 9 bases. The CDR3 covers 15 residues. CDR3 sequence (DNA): TGTGCTACCCCCCTGGAGGGGGCCGGTGGACTAAGCTACACCTTC. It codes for CATPLEGAGGLSYTF.

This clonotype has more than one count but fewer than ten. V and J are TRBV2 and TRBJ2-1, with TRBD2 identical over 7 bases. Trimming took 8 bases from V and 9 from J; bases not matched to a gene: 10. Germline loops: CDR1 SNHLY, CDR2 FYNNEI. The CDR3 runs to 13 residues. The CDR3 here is CASWGEGHGEQFF. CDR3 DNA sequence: TGTGCCAGCTGGGGGGAGGGTCACGGTGAGCAGTTCTTC. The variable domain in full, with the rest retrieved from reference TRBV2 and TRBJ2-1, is EPEVTQTPSHQVTQMGQEVILRCVPISNHLYFYWYRQILGQKVEFLVSFYNNEISEKSEIFDDQFSVERPDGSNFTLKIRSTKLEDSAMYFCASWGEGHGEQFFGPGTRLTVL.

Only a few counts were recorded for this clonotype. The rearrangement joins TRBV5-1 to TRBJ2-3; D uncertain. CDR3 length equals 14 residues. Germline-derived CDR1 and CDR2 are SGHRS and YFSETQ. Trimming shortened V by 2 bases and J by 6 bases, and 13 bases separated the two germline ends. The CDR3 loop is CASSLDPLPDTQYF. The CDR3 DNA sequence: TGCGCCAGCAGCTTAGACCCCTTGCCGGATACGCAGTATTTT. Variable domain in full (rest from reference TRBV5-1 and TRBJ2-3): KAGVTQTPRYLIKTRGQQVTLSCSPISGHRSVSWYQQTPGQGLQFLFEYFSETQRNKGNFPGRFSGRQFSNSRSEMNVSTLELGDSALYLCASSLDPLPDTQYFGPGTRLTVL.

The CDR3 nucleotides are TGTGCCATCAGTGAGGTCGGGGCTAACAATGAGCAGTTCTTC. As protein: CAISEVGANNEQFF. The V and J genes are TRBV10-3 and TRBJ2-1; perhaps D is TRBD1 or TRBD2 (5 bases each). The CDR3 has 14 amino acids. V gave up 2 bases and J gave up 5 bases, with 10 bases separating them. Looked up from germline, CDR1 is ENHRY and CDR2 is SYGVKD.

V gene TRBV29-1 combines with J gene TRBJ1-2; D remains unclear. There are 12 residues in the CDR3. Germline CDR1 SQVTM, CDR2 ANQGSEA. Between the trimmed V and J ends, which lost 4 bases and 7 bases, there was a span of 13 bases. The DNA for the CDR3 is TGCAGCGTTGGGTCAGCGATGGGTGGCTACACCTTC. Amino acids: CSVGSAMGGYTF.

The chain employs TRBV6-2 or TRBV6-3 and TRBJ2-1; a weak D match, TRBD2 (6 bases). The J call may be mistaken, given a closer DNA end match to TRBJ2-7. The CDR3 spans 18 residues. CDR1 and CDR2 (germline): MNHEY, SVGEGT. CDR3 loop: CASSYISLVTSSYNEQYF. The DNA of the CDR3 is TGTGCCAGCAGTTACATTTCTCTAGTCACTAGCTCCTACAATGAGCAGTACTTC.

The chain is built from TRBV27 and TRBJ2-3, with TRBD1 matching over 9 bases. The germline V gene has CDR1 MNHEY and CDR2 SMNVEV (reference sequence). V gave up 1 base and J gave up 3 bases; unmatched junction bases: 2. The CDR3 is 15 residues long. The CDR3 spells CASSLWGQGTDTQYF. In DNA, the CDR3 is TGTGCCAGCAGTTTATGGGGACAGGGAACAGATACGCAGTATTTT.

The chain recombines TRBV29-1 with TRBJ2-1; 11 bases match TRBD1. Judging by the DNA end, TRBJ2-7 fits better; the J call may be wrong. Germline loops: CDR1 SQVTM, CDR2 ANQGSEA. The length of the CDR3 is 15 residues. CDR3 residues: CSVVRTGGLYNEQYF. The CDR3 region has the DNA TGCAGCGTTGTGAGGACAGGGGGCCTCTACAATGAGCAGTACTTC.

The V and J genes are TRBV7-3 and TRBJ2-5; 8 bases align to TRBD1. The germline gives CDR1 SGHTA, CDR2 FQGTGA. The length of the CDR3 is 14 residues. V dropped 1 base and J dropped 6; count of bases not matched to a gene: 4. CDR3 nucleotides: TGTGCCAGCAGCTTAATGGGACAGGTTCAGACCCAGTACTTC. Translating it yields CASSLMGQVQTQYF.

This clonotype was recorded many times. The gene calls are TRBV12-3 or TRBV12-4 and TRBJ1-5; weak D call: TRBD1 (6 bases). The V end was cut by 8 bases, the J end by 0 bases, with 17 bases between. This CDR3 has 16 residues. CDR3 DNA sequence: TGTGCCAGCGGCTTGACAGGCCCTATTAGCAATCAGCCCCAGCATTTT. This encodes CASGLTGPISNQPQHF.

CDR3 sequence: CASSARGGQETQYF. The CDR3 nucleotides are TGTGCCAGCAGCGCGAGGGGGGGGCAAGAGACCCAGTACTTC. The chain couples TRBV9 to TRBJ2-5; tentatively, D is TRBD2 (7 bases). V was trimmed by 3 bases and J by 2 bases, leaving 11 bases between them. This CDR3 is built from 14 residues. The germline CDR1 and CDR2 sequences are SGDLS and YYNGEE.

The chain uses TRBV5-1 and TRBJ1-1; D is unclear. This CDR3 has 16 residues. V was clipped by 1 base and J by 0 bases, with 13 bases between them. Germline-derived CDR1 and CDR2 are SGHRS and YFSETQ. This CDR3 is CASSLQHPTLNTEAFF. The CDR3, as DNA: TGCGCCAGCAGCTTGCAGCACCCTACTCTGAACACTGAAGCTTTCTTT.

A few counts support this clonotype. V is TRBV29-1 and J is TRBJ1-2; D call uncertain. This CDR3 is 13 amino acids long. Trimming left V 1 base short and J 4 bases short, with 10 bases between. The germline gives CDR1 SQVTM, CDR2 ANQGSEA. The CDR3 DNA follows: TGCAGCGTTGAAGTAGGCAGTCTCTATGGCTACACCTTC. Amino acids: CSVEVGSLYGYTF.

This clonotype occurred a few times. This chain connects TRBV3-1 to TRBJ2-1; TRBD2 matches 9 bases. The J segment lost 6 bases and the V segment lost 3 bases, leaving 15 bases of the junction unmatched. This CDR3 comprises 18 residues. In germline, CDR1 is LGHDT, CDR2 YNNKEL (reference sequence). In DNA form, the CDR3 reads TGTGCCAGCAGCCATATGGCAGGTAGCGGGAGATGGAGCAATGAGCAGTTCTTC. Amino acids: CASSHMAGSGRWSNEQFF.

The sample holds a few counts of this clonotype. The CDR3 here is CASSEGYGYTF. Written as DNA, the CDR3 is TGTGCCAGTAGCGAAGGCTATGGCTACACCTTC. This rearrangement joins TRBV27 to TRBJ1-2, with D unresolved. The CDR3 has 11 amino acids. Germline V gene data show CDR1 as MNHEY and CDR2 as SMNVEV (reference sequence). V was cut by 9 bases and J by 4 bases, with 9 bases left in between.

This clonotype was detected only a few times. The CDR3 loop is CASSEQSDYGYTF. Here the CDR3 DNA reads TGTGCCAGCAGCGAGCAGAGTGACTATGGCTACACCTTC. The V and J genes are TRBV12-3 or TRBV12-4 and TRBJ1-2; no clear D gene. The CDR3 spans 13 residues. V dropped 6 bases and J dropped 3 bases, with 11 bases sitting between them.

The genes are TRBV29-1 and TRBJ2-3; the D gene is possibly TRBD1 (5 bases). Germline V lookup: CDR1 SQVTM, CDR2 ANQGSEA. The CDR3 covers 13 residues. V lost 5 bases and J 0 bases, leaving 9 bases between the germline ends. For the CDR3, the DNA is TGCAGCGTTAAGGCAGGGAGCACAGATACGCAGTATTTT. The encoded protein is CSVKAGSTDTQYF.